What follows are 18 T cell receptor beta chains derived from one specimen sequenced in a study of shared clonotypes between healthy human individuals. The data were produced by immunoSEQ multiplex PCR, yet TCRdb's version contains in-frame clones alone and is incomplete. The table records some 2.4 million clones, approximately 94% of them present only once. Sequencing was done on a sample of naive CD4+ T cells from PBMCs. Subset in this sample: CD45RA+ positively selected. The source is a man between 18 and 35 years old in good health. Some clones in this sample may be carry-over from other donors' samples.

Only a few counts were recorded for this clone. The chain links TRBV10-3 to TRBJ2-7; TRBD1 matches at 8 bases. With 8 bases clipped from V and 3 bases from J, the junction kept 9 bases outside the gene matches. Per the germline V gene, CDR1 is ENHRY and CDR2 is SYGVKD. The CDR3 contains 14 residues. The CDR3 DNA follows: TGTGCCATCGACCAAACAACAGGGGGCTACGAGCAGTACTTC. Translating it yields CAIDQTTGGYEQYF.

The chain employs TRBV7-9 and TRBJ2-2; 8 nucleotides agree with TRBD2. CDR3 length equals 16 residues. J was trimmed by 5 bases and V by 3 bases; bases with no gene match: 8. Germline loops: CDR1 SEHNR, CDR2 FQNEAQ (reference sequence). The CDR3 coding sequence is TGTGCCAGCAGCTTTAGGGCCGGGAGGGAAACCGGGGAGCTGTTTTTT. Protein product: CASSFRAGRETGELFF.

In nucleotides, the CDR3 is TGTGCCAGTACCCATGTCCGGACAGGGAGTGGCTACACCTTC. As protein: CASTHVRTGSGYTF. The chain is built from TRBV19 and TRBJ1-2, with 8 bases identical to TRBD1. V lost 7 bases to trimming and J lost 7 bases; unmatched junction nucleotides: 11. The CDR3 extends over 14 amino acids. CDR1 LNHDA and CDR2 SQIVND come from the germline V gene (reference sequence).

The rearrangement uses TRBV19 and TRBJ1-2; no reliable D call. This CDR3 has 12 amino acids. Trimming pared 5 bases from V and 6 bases from J, leaving 10 bases between. The V gene's germline CDR1 is LNHDA and CDR2 SQIVND (reference sequence). The CDR3 is CASSAAHDGYTF. For the CDR3, the DNA is TGTGCCAGTAGTGCGGCACACGATGGCTACACCTTC. Drawing the rest from reference TRBV19 and TRBJ1-2, the complete variable domain is DGGITQSPKYLFRKEGQNVTLSCEQNLNHDAMYWYRQDPGQGLRLIYYSQIVNDFQKGDIAEGYSVSREKKESFPLTVTSAQKNPTAFYLCASSAAHDGYTFGSGTRLTVV.

This chain connects TRBV4-1 to TRBJ2-3; D call uncertain. V was shortened by 4 bases and J by 2 bases, with 19 bases between the two germline ends. This CDR3 comprises 17 residues. The germline CDR1 and CDR2 sequences are MGHRA and YSYEKL. CDR3: CASSPRVVWGITDTQYF. The DNA of the CDR3 is TGCGCCAGCAGCCCTCGTGTAGTTTGGGGAATCACAGATACGCAGTATTTT.

V is TRBV11-2 and J is TRBJ2-7, with D possibly TRBD1 on 5 matching bases. V was pared by 3 bases and J by 2 bases, with 8 bases between. The CDR3 has 13 residues. CDR1 and CDR2 (germline): SGHAT, FQNNGV. This CDR3 is CASSFDSTYEQYF. CDR3 DNA sequence: TGTGCCAGCAGCTTTGACAGCACCTACGAGCAGTACTTC.

This chain uses TRBV21-1 with TRBJ2-7; the table names TRBD2, a call not compared with the DNA. TRBV21-1 is a pseudogene. CDR3 length equals 15 residues. CDR3 region: CAGSCAGNPYYEQYF. CDR3 DNA: TGTGCCGGCTCCTGTGCGGGAAATCCCTACTACGAGCAGTACTTC.

This rearrangement joins TRBV30 to TRBJ1-2; no reliable D call. CDR3 length: 13 residues. Germline V CDR1 and CDR2: GTSNPN, SVGIG (reference sequence). V was shortened by 0 bases and J by 7 bases, with 12 bases between the two germline ends. The CDR3 spells CAWSVLRVGGYTF. As DNA, the CDR3 is TGTGCCTGGAGTGTACTAAGGGTGGGTGGCTACACCTTC.

Worth noting for this clone: The identical CDR3 is also encoded by other nucleotide sequences in the sample. J is TRBJ2-5 and V is TRBV5-1; D remains ambiguous. Between the trimmed V and J ends, which lost 0 bases and 0 bases, there was a span of 6 bases. Germline assignment: CDR1 SGHRS and CDR2 YFSETQ. This CDR3 is built from 14 residues. CDR3 nucleotide sequence: TGCGCCAGCAGCTTGGCCAGCGACCAAGAGACCCAGTACTTC. Its translation is CASSLASDQETQYF.

V usage is TRBV5-1 and J usage is TRBJ1-2; TRBD1 aligns across 7 bases. This CDR3 comprises 17 residues. Trimming cost V 0 bases and J 0 bases; bases outside gene matches: 8. The germline CDR1 and CDR2 sequences are SGHRS and YFSETQ. CDR3 in amino acids: CASSLDGTALTNYGYTF. The CDR3 nucleotides are TGCGCCAGCAGCTTGGACGGGACAGCGCTTACTAACTATGGCTACACCTTC.

CDR3 residues: CAINNGTYEQYF. In nucleotides, the CDR3 is TGTGCCATCAATAACGGTACCTACGAGCAGTACTTC. The chain is built from TRBV10-3 and TRBJ2-7; the D is unclear. The germline gives CDR1 ENHRY, CDR2 SYGVKD. The length of the CDR3 is 12 residues. Trimming shortened V by 7 bases and J by 2 bases, and 9 bases separated the two germline ends.

The chain recombines TRBV5-1 with TRBJ1-1; D is undetermined. The V gene lost 9 bases and the J gene lost 1 base, with 16 bases spanning the gap. Germline-derived CDR1 and CDR2 are SGHRS and YFSETQ. The CDR3 consists of 14 residues. The CDR3 DNA reads TGCGCCACCAAGATCGGGGTATCGAACACTGAAGCTTTCTTT. Residues: CATKIGVSNTEAFF.

The chain combines TRBV6-4 with TRBJ2-7, with a possible D match to TRBD2 (6 bases). Trimming stripped 1 base from V and 0 bases from J, with 19 bases between. The germline CDR1 and CDR2 sequences are MRHNA and SNTAGT. CDR3 size: 18 residues. DNA for the CDR3: TGTGCCAGCAGTGACTTACGGGGGATCGGGGAGACCTCCTACGAGCAGTACTTC. Its translation: CASSDLRGIGETSYEQYF.

The J gene is TRBJ2-1, the V gene TRBV13; no reliable D call. Germline CDR1 PRHDT, CDR2 FYEKMQ (reference sequence). Trimming cost V 5 bases and J 10 bases, with 21 bases left between them. The CDR3 is 15 amino acids. CDR3 in DNA: TGTGCCAGCAGCATATGGGTTAGTCTCAAGCAAGAGCAGTTCTTC. As protein: CASSIWVSLKQEQFF.

Only one count was recorded for this clone. The genes are TRBV28 and TRBJ2-5; perhaps TRBD1 as D (8 bases). The germline V gene has CDR1 MDHEN and CDR2 SYDVKM. Trimming removed 4 bases from V and 7 bases from J, with 16 bases in between. CDR3 size: 14 residues. CDR3 sequence reads: CASSYRTGRGTQYF. In DNA, the CDR3 is TGTGCCAGCAGTTACCGGACAGGGAGGGGGACCCAGTACTTC.

The rearrangement uses TRBV27 and TRBJ2-3; tentatively, D is TRBD1 or TRBD2 (6 bases each). This CDR3 contains 15 residues. The V end lost 7 bases, the J end lost 2 bases, and 16 bases lay between the germline ends. Germline-derived CDR1 and CDR2 are MNHEY and SMNVEV (reference sequence). CDR3 in DNA: TGTGCCAGCACCCGACGGGGGCTAGACACAGATACGCAGTATTTT. It specifies CASTRRGLDTDTQYF.

V and J are TRBV7-2 and TRBJ2-1, with a weak D call TRBD1 (6 bases). CDR1 and CDR2 (germline): SGHTA, FQGNSA. Trimming removed 4 bases at V and 7 bases at J, with 11 bases between. There are 13 residues in the CDR3. The CDR3 sequence: CASSSGHHNEQFF. Written as DNA, the CDR3 is TGTGCCAGCAGCTCGGGACATCATAATGAGCAGTTCTTC.

The chain recombines TRBV11-2 with TRBJ2-1; D remains ambiguous. In germline, CDR1 is SGHAT, CDR2 FQNNGV. CDR3 length: 17 amino acids. V gave up 5 bases and J gave up 1 base, with 18 bases separating them. CDR3 amino acids: CASSVTYWTESYNEQFF. CDR3 DNA: TGTGCCAGCAGCGTAACGTATTGGACGGAGTCCTACAATGAGCAGTTCTTC.